The 14 T cell receptor beta chains listed next were all sequenced from one sample in a study of response to subunit inactivated influenza vaccine. TCRdb analysed the RT-PCR reads with MiXCR anew, one entry per CDR3 protein. The sample shows some 500,000 distinct CDR3 sequences, roughly 25% of them seen only once. Specimen: CD4+ T cells sorted from PBMCs, collected 5 days after vaccination. The receptors originated from a middle-aged man who received an inactivated influenza vaccine.

This chain uses TRBV12-3 or TRBV12-4 with TRBJ2-2; D is uncertain. Deletions cut 7 bases from V and 3 bases from J, with 9 bases between. This CDR3 region has 13 residues. The CDR3 region is CASTPGYTGELFF. The CDR3 bases are TGTGCCAGCACCCCCGGGTACACCGGGGAGCTGTTTTTT.

This clonotype was seen only once. V and J are TRBV11-2 and TRBJ2-5, with D perhaps assigned TRBD1 or TRBD2 (6 bases each). V dropped 1 base and J dropped 1 base, with 13 bases sitting between them. CDR1 and CDR2 (germline): SGHAT, FQNNGV. This CDR3 contains 16 residues. The CDR3 DNA reads as TGTGCCAGCAGCTTAGTAACGGGGGCCCCCCAAGAGACCCAGTACTTC. Translated: CASSLVTGAPQETQYF.

This clonotype was observed once. V and J are TRBV27 and TRBJ2-6; maybe TRBD1 (5 bases). CDR3 length: 15 residues. The V gene's germline CDR1 is MNHEY and CDR2 SMNVEV (reference sequence). Trimming took 4 bases from V and 4 from J, leaving 11 bases between them. The CDR3 sequence is CASSSRVYGANVLTF. CDR3 DNA: TGTGCCAGCAGTTCCAGGGTGTACGGGGCCAACGTCCTGACTTTC.

CDR3 sequence: CASSYVGLAGRSEQYF. As DNA, the CDR3 is TGTGCCAGCAGTTACGTGGGACTAGCGGGACGCTCCGAGCAGTACTTC. The chain couples TRBV6-2 or TRBV6-3 to TRBJ2-7; the match to TRBD2 covers 13 bases. Per germline, CDR1 MNHEY and CDR2 SVGEGT. The CDR3 runs 16 residues. The V and J ends lost 2 bases and 6 bases, in that order; junction bases with no gene match: 7.

The V gene is TRBV3-1, the J gene TRBJ2-7, with TRBD2 identical over 9 bases. V shed 1 base, J shed 3 bases, and the junction held 10 bases outside the gene matches. The CDR3 is 17 amino acids. Germline assignment: CDR1 LGHDT and CDR2 YNNKEL (reference sequence). This CDR3 reads CASSQAGLAGRYYEQYF. The CDR3 region has the DNA TGTGCCAGCAGCCAAGCGGGTCTAGCGGGGAGATACTACGAGCAGTACTTC.

This clonotype was observed many times. The chain uses TRBV29-1 and TRBJ2-3; 7 bases line up with TRBD2. Trimming took 2 bases from V and 0 from J; bases not matched to a gene: 5. Per germline, CDR1 SQVTM and CDR2 ANQGSEA. This CDR3 region has 15 residues. The CDR3 is CSVERASGSTDTQYF. The CDR3 DNA sequence: TGCAGCGTTGAAAGGGCTAGCGGAAGCACAGATACGCAGTATTTT.

This clonotype showed up just a few times. V and J are TRBV7-2 and TRBJ2-5; D is undetermined. CDR3 length: 12 amino acids. CDR1 and CDR2 from the germline V gene are SGHTA and FQGNSA. V was shortened by 2 bases and J by 5 bases, with 6 bases between the two germline ends. CDR3 protein: CASSLRWETQYF. CDR3 nucleotide sequence: TGTGCCAGCAGCTTAAGGTGGGAGACCCAGTACTTC.

In its sample, this clonotype was seen a few times. The chain couples TRBV5-5 to TRBJ2-5; TRBD1 matches 8 bases. The V segment lost 4 bases and the J segment 2 bases; nucleotides outside the gene matches: 10. CDR1 and CDR2 (germline): SGHKS, YYEKEE (reference sequence). This CDR3 region has 16 residues. CDR3 DNA: TGTGCCAGCAGCCCCCTTTCCGGACAGGGACAAGAGACCCAGTACTTC. It specifies CASSPLSGQGQETQYF. Variable domain in full (rest from reference TRBV5-5 and TRBJ2-5): DAGVTQSPTHLIKTRGQQVTLRCSPISGHKSVSWYQQVLGQGPQFIFQYYEKEERGRGNFPDRFSARQFPNYSSELNVNALLLGDSALYLCASSPLSGQGQETQYFGPGTRLLVL.

This clonotype was detected a few times. The V and J genes are TRBV12-3 or TRBV12-4 and TRBJ2-7; D ambiguous. The V end was cut by 7 bases, the J end by 4 bases, with 11 bases between. The CDR3 totals 12 residues. Here the CDR3 DNA reads TGTGCCAGCAAGGCAGTTGGATACGAGCAGTACTTC. Its translation: CASKAVGYEQYF.

In this sample, this clonotype turned up once. This chain links TRBV7-2 with TRBJ2-4; D perhaps matches TRBD2 (6 bases). The CDR3 sequence is 14 residues long. V lost 5 bases, J lost 7 bases, and 15 bases lay in between. The germline gives CDR1 SGHTA, CDR2 FQGNSA. The CDR3 sequence is CASSPGGAGNIQYF. The CDR3 region has the DNA TGTGCCAGCAGCCCCGGGGGAGCCGGGAACATTCAGTACTTC.

The chain has TRBV6-5 and TRBJ2-7, with D tentatively TRBD1 (6 bases). Germline CDR1 reads MNHEY; CDR2 reads SVGAGI. V was cut by 6 bases and J by 6 bases, with 9 bases left in between. CDR3 length: 11 residues. DNA of the CDR3: TGTGCCAGCAGGGAGGACAGCGAGCAGTACTTC. Its translation is CASREDSEQYF.

CDR3: CASSLADRTEAFF. The CDR3 DNA follows: TGCGCCAGCAGCTTGGCGGACAGGACTGAAGCTTTCTTT. This rearrangement joins TRBV5-1 to TRBJ1-1; 7 bases agree with TRBD1. V lost 0 bases to trimming and J lost 5 bases; unmatched junction nucleotides: 1. The CDR3 has 13 amino acids. CDR1 and CDR2 from the germline V gene are SGHRS and YFSETQ. The full variable domain, with the rest looked up from reference TRBV5-1 and TRBJ1-1, is KAGVTQTPRYLIKTRGQQVTLSCSPISGHRSVSWYQQTPGQGLQFLFEYFSETQRNKGNFPGRFSGRQFSNSRSEMNVSTLELGDSALYLCASSLADRTEAFFGQGTRLTVV.

This clonotype was detected only a few times. The chain uses TRBV20-1 and TRBJ2-4, with D possibly being TRBD1 (5 bases). V lost 6 bases and J lost 0, with 12 bases in between. CDR3 length: 14 residues. Germline V gene lookup returns CDR1 DFQATT and CDR2 SNEGSKA (reference sequence). This CDR3 is CSAGRGLAKNIQYF. Here the CDR3 DNA reads TGCAGTGCGGGGCGAGGTTTAGCCAAAAACATTCAGTACTTC.

The V call is TRBV7-9, the J call TRBJ1-5; D is unclear. V was shortened by 5 bases and J by 7 bases, with 12 bases between the two germline ends. The CDR3 is 13 residues long. Germline V lookup: CDR1 SEHNR, CDR2 FQNEAQ (reference sequence). CDR3 residues: CASSHEGRQPQHF. As DNA, the CDR3 is TGTGCCAGCAGCCACGAAGGGCGCCAGCCCCAGCATTTT.